This T cell receptor beta chain was found in a study of cytomegalovirus exposure and HLA in healthy donors (dated by TCRdb to 2016 to 2017). About the investigation overall: An earlier analysis of some 550 of the donors reported approximately 290 Gb of sequence data and 117 million unique TCR beta sequences from about 200 million T cells. About 280 gigabases of sequencing data and 91 million or so unique TCR sequences made up an early release that covered over 550 HLA-typed donors. The genetic ancestry cluster associated with self-reported Caucasian donors included over 80% of the approximately 430 genotyped donors. The aim of the study was to test whether cataloging public T cell receptors could identify signatures of past pathogen exposure. The study used immunosequencing to profile the T cell repertoires of around 600 subjects and linked those repertoires to cytomegalovirus serostatus. In addition to the first cohort of 650 to 750 subjects, a separate validation cohort of approximately 130 different subjects was used. High-throughput TCR immunosequencing, statistical association of individual TCRs with disease status, and machine learning were combined to predict cytomegalovirus infection status. In a later analysis, previously published TCR beta repertoires from 550 to 750 donors were re-analyzed and high-resolution HLA genotyping was added so that TCR occurrence patterns could be studied. The later analysis used no new phenotypic data to find candidate immune exposures, relying instead on TCR beta sequences and their occurrence across donors. An earlier analysis of around 580 of the donors used high-throughput TCR beta sequencing to judge whether each TCR beta V gene segment behaved as functional or pseudogenic. Donor age, sex, ethnicity and CMV serostatus were compiled alongside the repertoire data. Genome-wide SNP genotypes for about 55% of the 666 donors were used in a later genetic analysis, which treated that subset as a discovery cohort. Every discovery cohort repertoire had been produced on one sequencing platform. Class I and class II HLA loci were covered by the typing at four-digit resolution. Typing coverage varied by locus: roughly 620-630 donors for A, B, C, DRB1 and DQB1; roughly 510 for DQA1; more than 600 for DPA1; 450 to 480 for DPB1. A handful of DR-DQ haplotypes were handled as single units for association and clustering because linkage in the cohort was strong. Among 350 to 400 genotyped donors of the cohort, an average of approximately 240,000 unique TCR beta nucleotide sequences were sequenced per donor, roughly 18% of them non-productive.

The cohort comprised fewer than 700 healthy bone marrow donors. All cohort members were sampled while nominally healthy, although unrecorded immune exposures were likely present. The donor was CMV seronegative and was included in the group of hundreds of seronegative cohort members. A peripheral blood sample was provided by each donor, and peripheral blood mononuclear cells were used for TCR beta sequencing. The Qiagen DNeasy Blood Extraction Kit was used to extract genomic DNA from the blood cell samples. General findings and caveats noted by the study authors: Compared with equally common non-associated chains, HLA-associated TCR beta chains in a later analysis were more clonally expanded and had lower generation probabilities. Correlated functional status among segregating V segments might reflect linkage disequilibrium, but an unknown experimental factor could not be ruled out. In a later genetic analysis, a missense DCLRE1C variant was associated with V-gene and J-gene trimming of TCR beta chains, and the association was replicated in an independent cohort. The classifier was reported to diagnose cytomegalovirus status with high specificity and sensitivity in both the original cohort and the validation cohort. Most CMV-associated TCR beta chains appeared to be HLA-restricted in a later analysis, and the HLA associations seemed to be driven largely by CMV exposure. Across donors, most TCR sequences were observed very rarely, whereas some public TCRs were present in many individuals. The authors suggested that the approach could potentially be generalized to other disease states and immunological phenotypes. The presence/absence analyses assumed that sequencing depth was roughly uniform across donors, and that assumption may not be true. A further reported finding was that TCR beta sequences accurately predicted the HLA-A and HLA-B alleles for most subjects in the first cohort. In this cohort, only TCR beta chains were sequenced, and detectable features were limited by the absence of alpha or paired-chain data. A later analysis associated about 17,000 TCR beta sequences with specific HLA alleles at a false discovery rate of 0.05. When HLA alleles, especially DR and DQ, strongly co-occurred, TCR associations were difficult to assign to individual alleles. Because HLA typing was unavailable for some donors at each locus, only the typed subset was used in association tests. For the cohort, immune exposure information was limited to CMV serostatus. Several of the top co-occurrence clusters appeared to be linked to parvovirus B19, influenza, CMV and Epstein-Barr virus, according to a later analysis. The study gave a list of 150 to 200 TCR beta chains associated with cytomegalovirus. In a later analysis, the rate of TCR association differed among HLA loci, with DRB1 alleles having the most associated TCRs and HLA-C alleles having the fewest. According to a later genetic analysis, donors in an Asian-associated ancestry cluster had fewer N-insertions in productive TCRs than the approximately 670-donor mean. The 87-base-pair reads could not distinguish some IMGT-functional V segments, including TRBV6-2 and TRBV6-3, so those segments were excluded. Broadly in line with IMGT annotations, most TCR beta V segments showed up in productive rearrangements about 90% or about 30% of the time in an earlier analysis of around 600 of the donors. Three of the identified cytomegalovirus-associated TCR beta chains were confirmed in vitro to be specific for cytomegalovirus antigens. A cluster of highly shared sequence variants was judged likely to be a technical artifact of the sequencing pipeline. Because counts were too low, seventeen rarely observed V segments, including chromosome 9 orphons, were excluded from the earlier analysis of about 500 of the donors.

The CDR3 starts with the cysteine, ends with the phenylalanine, and has 13 residues. The retained sequence is limited to the CDR3, 39 bases, with the frame set at the first base. The V end gives up 6 bases and the J end 0 bases, leaving 1 base in the junction not matched to a gene. The germline V gene (reference sequence) sets CDR1 to MNHEY and CDR2 to SMNVEV. For this clone: Its antigen is unknown. Base qualities were left out, and no much larger clone turns up one base away.

The method behind the library was the immunoSEQ multiplex PCR assay. The multiplex PCR relied on a mix of 60 forward primers for TCR Vbeta segments and 13 reverse primers for TCR Jbeta segments. The CDR3 region of rearranged TCR beta genes was amplified from genomic DNA by a multiplex PCR assay. The amplified TCR beta libraries were sequenced on the Illumina HiSeq System as 87-base-pair reads. Regarding the original processing steps: Across the 600 to 700 repertoires, a later analysis counted 60 million to 90 million unique TCR beta chains, 9.5 million to 13 million of which were shared by at least two donors. Raw reads were error-corrected and collapsed into unique sequences with a nearest-neighbor algorithm that merged closely related sequences to remove PCR and sequencing errors. Alignment of CDR3 sequences to IMGT reference sequences was used to assign V, D and J gene segments. For a sequence to be retained, at least a six-nucleotide match to both a V gene segment and a J gene segment was required. A rearrangement counted as productive if the CDR3 had no stop codons and remained in frame with V and J, and every other rearrangement counted as non-productive. Following IMGT convention, CDR3 was defined as the stretch from the second conserved V-encoded cysteine up to the conserved J-encoded phenylalanine. The earlier analysis of 587 of the donors excluded sequences that lacked an unambiguous match to a single V gene segment. An earlier analysis of roughly 590 of the donors called V segments functional above 56.7% productive rearrangements and segregating when the between-donor standard deviation exceeded 5%. A statistical classification framework was built to diagnose cytomegalovirus status from the catalog of TCR beta chain sequences. In a later analysis, TCR nucleotide sequences were compared against IMGT/GENE-DB human TR gene sequences so that V and J genes could be assigned. In a later analysis, CDR3 sequences and most-parsimonious VDJ recombination scenarios were assigned using the TCRdist pipeline. In a later analysis, every TCR beta chain was defined by the combination of its CDR3 amino acid sequence and its V-gene family, and reads without a unique V-gene family were dropped. A later analysis removed nearly 600 highly shared, low-generation-probability nucleotide sequences to deal with suspected cross-contamination and a sequencing artifact. For each public chain, a later analysis derived a clonal expansion index from normalized ranks of inferred template counts within each repertoire. Generation probabilities in a later analysis came from a VDJ recombination model fitted to out-of-frame rearrangements, and those results were checked against IGoR. Hypergeometric tests were used in a later analysis to score TCR-TCR, TCR-HLA and TCR-CMV co-occurrence, with a repertoire-size bias correction applied to the TCR pairs. False discovery rates were estimated in a later analysis by permuting HLA or CMV assignments 20 times. In a later analysis, co-occurring TCRs were grouped with DBSCAN, and TCRdist sequence similarity was added when clustering was performed within HLA-allele-positive subsets. For co-occurrence clustering, repertoires with fewer than 30,000 or more than 120,000 public chains were excluded, along with four or five repertoires with anomalous nucleotide sharing. This is the immuneACCESS table as TCRdb keeps it, with only in-frame sequences that have V and J called. A part of the clones is gone; compared with another copy, unresolved V genes explain less than half, and the rest is unexplained. The V and J calls and the clone size are those of that table, but D and trimming were determined from the DNA. The sample has about 200,000 clones on record, about 70% of them singletons. The top ten clones comprise less than 2% of the sample.

In this chain, TRBV27 is recombined with TRBJ2-7, and 8 junction bases match TRBD2. The sequenced sample consisted of PBMCs. This TCR derives from a woman aged 25-40 years in good health and CMV-seronegative. The DNA reads TGTGCCAGCAGCAGCGGGAGCTCCTACGAGCAGTACTTC. This is translated as CASSSGSSYEQYF.